This T cell receptor (beta chain) is from a study of blood T cell repertoires in COVID-19. Whole-study context: COVID-19 samples collected from the United States, Italy and Spain covered acute and convalescent phases. T cells, B-cell-depleted T cells, or PBMCs provided the cDNA or gDNA that served as material.

The data were produced by immunoSEQ multiplex PCR, yet TCRdb's version contains in-frame clones alone and is incomplete. The sample includes approximately 360,000 clones, around 92% of them seen just once. The germline V gene has CDR1 SQVTM and CDR2 ANQGSEA. V was clipped by 5 bases and J by 8 bases; unmatched bases: 7. The CDR3 runs 14 residues. This chain joins TRBV29-1 and TRBJ1-6, with 9 bases fitting TRBD1. This receptor was taken from a man in his forties with acute or convalescent COVID-19. Sequencing input: peripheral blood. The CDR3: CSVSGTGNDSPLHF. The CDR3 region has the DNA TGCAGCGTTTCCGGGACAGGGAATGATTCACCCCTCCACTTT.